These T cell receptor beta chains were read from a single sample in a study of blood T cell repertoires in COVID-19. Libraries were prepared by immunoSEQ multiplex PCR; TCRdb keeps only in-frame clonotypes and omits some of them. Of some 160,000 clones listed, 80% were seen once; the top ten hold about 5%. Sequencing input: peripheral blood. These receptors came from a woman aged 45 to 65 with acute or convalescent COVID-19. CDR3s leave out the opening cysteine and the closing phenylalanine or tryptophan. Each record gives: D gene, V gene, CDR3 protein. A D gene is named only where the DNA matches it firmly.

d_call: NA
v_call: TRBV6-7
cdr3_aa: ASRLWDSPTDTQY

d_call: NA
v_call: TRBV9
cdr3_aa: ASSVGQQGNYGYT

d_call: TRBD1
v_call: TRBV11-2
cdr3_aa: ASSRDSVNEKLF

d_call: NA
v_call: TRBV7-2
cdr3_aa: ASSLSTRNTIY

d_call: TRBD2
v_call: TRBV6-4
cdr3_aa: ASSTSARHTDTQY

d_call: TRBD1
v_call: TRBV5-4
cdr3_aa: ASSTGQAANTEAF

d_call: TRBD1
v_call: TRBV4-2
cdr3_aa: ASSQRQGASHGYT

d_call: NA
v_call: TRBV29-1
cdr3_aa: SGAGNYGYT

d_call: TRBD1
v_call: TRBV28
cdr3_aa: ASSQGGIYTSYT

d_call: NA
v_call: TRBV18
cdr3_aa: ASSPRAPPESGPQH

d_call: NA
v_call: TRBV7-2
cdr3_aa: ASSPRDSPGGTQY

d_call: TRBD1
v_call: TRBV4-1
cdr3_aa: ASSQLTGADTIY

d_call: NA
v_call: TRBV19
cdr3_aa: ASSLPLRTEAF

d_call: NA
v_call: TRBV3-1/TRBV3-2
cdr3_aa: ASSPTGTHGGYT

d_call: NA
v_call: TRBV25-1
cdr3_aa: ASSVYGNRNTEAF

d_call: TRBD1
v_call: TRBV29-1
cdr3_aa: SVLDRGGDTEAF

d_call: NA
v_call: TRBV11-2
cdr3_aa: ASSLQTHTSDNEQF

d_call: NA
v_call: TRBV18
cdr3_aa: ASSPGGQINEKLF

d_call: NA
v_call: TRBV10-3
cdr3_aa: AISESGPTDTQY

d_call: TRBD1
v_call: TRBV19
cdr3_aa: ASSTRQGSTNTGELF

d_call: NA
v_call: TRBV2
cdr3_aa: ASSQRQVAMNTEAF

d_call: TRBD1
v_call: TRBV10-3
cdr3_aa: AIRQGAQGSPLH

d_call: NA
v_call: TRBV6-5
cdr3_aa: ASSYSRGTQY

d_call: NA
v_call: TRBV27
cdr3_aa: ASSPRGGEAF

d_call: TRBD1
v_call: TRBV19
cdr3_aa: ASNRGGTNEKLF

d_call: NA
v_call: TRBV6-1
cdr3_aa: ASSEATESSYEQY

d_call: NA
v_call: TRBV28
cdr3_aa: ASSSGGSATGELF

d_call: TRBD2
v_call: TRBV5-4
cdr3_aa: ASSLGTSGQYEQY

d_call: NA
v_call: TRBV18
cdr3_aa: ASSPLLGVVPDTQY

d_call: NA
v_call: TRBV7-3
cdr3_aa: ASSLNSGDSDTGELF

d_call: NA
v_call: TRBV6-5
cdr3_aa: ANLDRTTRGGYT

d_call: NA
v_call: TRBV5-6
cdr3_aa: ASSLREVWNTIY

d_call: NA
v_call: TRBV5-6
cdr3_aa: ASAAPDFKETQY

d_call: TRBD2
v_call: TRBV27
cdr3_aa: ASTPVPLSGGARTQY

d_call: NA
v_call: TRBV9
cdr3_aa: ASSVDVQGHSPLH

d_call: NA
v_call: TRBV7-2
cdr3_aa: ASSSSAFQETQY

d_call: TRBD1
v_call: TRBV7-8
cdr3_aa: ASSLGAGTGMNTEAF